These 16 T cell receptor beta chains were all obtained from the same sample, sequenced in a study of T cell changes during pregnancy in multiple sclerosis. Sequenced by immunoSEQ multiplex PCR; TCRdb stores in-frame clones only, minus some. Seen here are around 58,000 clones, roughly 89% observed once, and the top ten hold approximately 0.49%. The source material was CD4+ T cells from peripheral blood mononuclear cells, sampled after pregnancy. These receptors all stem from a female donor in good health, enrolled as a control in a pregnancy study.

The chain links TRBV11-3 to TRBJ2-1, with D perhaps matching TRBD1 (6 bases). This CDR3 region has 14 residues. V lost 6 bases, J lost 0 bases, and 9 bases lay in between. The V gene's germline CDR1 is SGHNT and CDR2 YENEEA. The CDR3, as DNA: TGTGCCAGCAGTCAGGGGCCCTCCTACAATGAGCAGTTCTTC. Translated: CASSQGPSYNEQFF.

The rearrangement links TRBV15 to TRBJ1-4; 7 bases fit TRBD1. Germline V gene lookup returns CDR1 LNHNV and CDR2 YYDKDF (reference sequence). J lost 2 bases, V lost 0 bases, and 0 bases had no gene match. CDR3 length: 15 residues. CDR3 in DNA: TGTGCCACCAGCAGAGAGGGACAGACTAATGAAAAACTGTTTTTT. Protein: CATSREGQTNEKLFF.

This clone was observed a few times. The chain uses TRBV4-2 and TRBJ2-1; D perhaps matches TRBD2 (7 bases). Germline lookup yields CDR1 LGHNA and CDR2 YNFKEQ. V shed 1 base and J shed 2 bases, with 21 bases lying between them. This CDR3 is built from 19 residues. For the CDR3, the DNA is TGTGCCAGCAGCCAAGTTATCCCCCCCTCGGGGGGCACCTACAATGAGCAGTTCTTC. Its protein is CASSQVIPPSGGTYNEQFF.

The gene calls are TRBV29-1 and TRBJ2-1, with a tentative D call TRBD2 (7 bases). V was cut by 7 bases and J by 6 bases, with 16 bases left in between. The CDR3 loop spans 13 amino acids. CDR1 is SQVTM, CDR2 ANQGSEA, per germline. The CDR3 DNA reads TGCAGCGGTTCTCAGAGGGGGGGCAATGAGCAGTTCTTC. As protein: CSGSQRGGNEQFF.

The chain employs TRBV6-5 and TRBJ1-4, with TRBD1 identical over 9 bases. J gave up 7 bases and V 2 bases, and 5 bases lay outside the gene matches. The CDR3 totals 15 residues. From germline, CDR1 is MNHEY and CDR2 SVGAGI. CDR3 DNA: TGTGCCAGCAGTTACCAAACAGGGGGCGGTGAAAAACTGTTTTTT. Translation gives CASSYQTGGGEKLFF.

V gene TRBV5-1 combines with J gene TRBJ2-1, with 11 bases lining up with TRBD2. CDR3 size: 15 residues. In germline, CDR1 is SGHRS, CDR2 YFSETQ. The junction had 1 base not matched to a gene; V was cut back by 0 bases and J by 5 bases. DNA of the CDR3: TGCGCCAGCAGCTTGGAACTAGCGGGGGACAATGAGCAGTTCTTC. It codes for CASSLELAGDNEQFF.

The rearrangement links TRBV7-8 to TRBJ2-1, with D unresolved. From germline, CDR1 is SGHVS and CDR2 FQNEAQ. V was cut by 1 base and J by 10 bases, with 14 bases left in between. The CDR3 covers 14 residues. The CDR3 DNA is TGTGCCAGCAGCTTAGTAGGAATCACTACCGAGCAGTTCTTC. Protein: CASSLVGITTEQFF. Looking up the rest from reference TRBV7-8 and TRBJ2-1 gives the full variable domain: GAGVSQSPRYKVAKRGQDVALRCDPISGHVSLFWYQQALGQGPEFLTYFQNEAQLDKSGLPSDRFFAERPEGSVSTLKIQRTQQEDSAVYLCASSLVGITTEQFFGPGTRLTVL.

This sequence joins TRBV11-2 and TRBJ1-6; no definite D call. This CDR3 region has 15 residues. Germline lookup yields CDR1 SGHAT and CDR2 FQNNGV. The germline V and J ends were trimmed by 1 base and 4 bases, with 8 bases remaining between them. The CDR3 bases are TGTGCCAGCAGCTTAGGGCCAGGTTATAATTCACCCCTCCACTTT. As protein: CASSLGPGYNSPLHF.

The chain combines TRBV5-5 with TRBJ1-5; D gene ambiguous. CDR1 SGHKS and CDR2 YYEKEE come from the germline V gene (reference sequence). V lost 2 bases to trimming and J lost 5 bases, with 14 bases between them. The CDR3 totals 15 residues. CDR3 residues: CASSFGPIGDQPQHF. CDR3 nucleotide sequence: TGTGCCAGCAGCTTTGGGCCCATTGGCGATCAGCCCCAGCATTTT.

This chain uses TRBV6-6 with TRBJ2-2; 10 bases fit TRBD1. The ends lost 5 bases at V and 7 bases at J; junction bases unmatched: 4. CDR1 and CDR2 (germline): MNHNY, SVGAGI (reference sequence). The CDR3 spans 14 residues. The CDR3 nucleotides read TGTGCCAGCAGTCCGGACAGGGGGGGCGGGGAGCTGTTTTTT. Translating gives CASSPDRGGGELFF.

Concerning this clone itself: The junction departs from germline at one end; a sequencing error may be responsible. This chain joins TRBV7-3 and TRBJ2-2; 12 nucleotides align to TRBD2. This CDR3 region has 17 residues. Germline V CDR1 and CDR2: SGHTA, FQGTGA. This CDR3 reads CASRLRTSGMTAGELFF. The CDR3 DNA reads TGTGCCAGCAGATTAAGGACTAGCGGGATGACGGCCGGGGAGCTGTTTTTT.

Here the CDR3 DNA reads TGTGCCAGCAGCTTAAGGGGTAGGTACACTGAAGCTTTCTTT. It translates to CASSLRGRYTEAFF. The chain couples TRBV5-6 to TRBJ1-1; possible D gene TRBD1, 5 bases. Per germline, CDR1 SGHDT and CDR2 YYEEEE. Trimming left V 2 bases short and J 3 bases short, with 11 bases between. This CDR3 spans 14 amino acids. The full variable domain, with the rest looked up from reference TRBV5-6 and TRBJ1-1, is DAGVTQSPTHLIKTRGQQVTLRCSPKSGHDTVSWYQQALGQGPQFIFQYYEEEERQRGNFPDRFSGHQFPNYSSELNVNALLLGDSALYLCASSLRGRYTEAFFGQGTRLTVV.

J is TRBJ1-5 and V is TRBV7-2, with D hard to call. The germline V and J ends were trimmed by 5 bases and 9 bases, with 29 bases remaining between them. CDR3 size: 18 residues. Per the germline V gene, CDR1 is SGHTA and CDR2 is FQGNSA. CDR3 DNA sequence: TGTGCCAGCAGCCCAATCCAAGGACGGGGAGAATGGAGGAGGCCCCAGCATTTT. Amino acids: CASSPIQGRGEWRRPQHF.

This chain uses TRBV6-1 with TRBJ1-1, with 9 bases aligning to TRBD1. CDR1 MNHNS and CDR2 SASEGT come from the germline V gene. V lost 7 bases and J lost 10; bases outside the gene matches: 10. CDR3 size: 13 residues. CDR3 coding DNA: TGTGCCAGCACCGAACAGGGGGCGGCGGGAGCTTTCTTT. It yields the protein CASTEQGAAGAFF.

This chain joins TRBV7-8 and TRBJ1-1; TRBD1 agrees at 8 bases. The germline V gene has CDR1 SGHVS and CDR2 FQNEAQ. The CDR3 runs 14 residues. The ends lost 2 bases at V and 5 bases at J; junction bases unmatched: 4. The CDR3 sequence is CASSLRQGKTEAFF. The CDR3, as DNA: TGTGCCAGCAGCTTACGACAGGGGAAAACTGAAGCTTTCTTT.

The chain couples TRBV6-5 to TRBJ2-2; tentative D call: TRBD1 (6 bases). In germline, CDR1 is MNHEY, CDR2 SVGAGI. This CDR3 has 16 residues. Trimming took 1 base from V and 3 from J, leaving 12 bases between them. The CDR3 region is CASSYWDKGDTGELFF. The CDR3 nucleotides are TGTGCCAGCAGTTACTGGGACAAGGGGGACACCGGGGAGCTGTTTTTT.